The following is a TCR beta chain sequence with its context. Its antigen is unidentified. Given the absence of the conserved phenylalanine or tryptophan at the CDR3 end, a read error is likely. It is unclear where the CDR3 begins or ends on the DNA, so no DNA is shown, and the CDR3 is as TCRdb lists it. The expanded emulsion RT-PCR method captured paired alpha and beta chains from CD8+ T cells. This record belongs to a study of T cell repertoires in breast cancer. Study observations and caveats: TCR overlap with tumor was approximately 7.7% in involved nodes and about 2.2% in tumor-free nodes. TRBV7 predominance in shared TCRs may reflect tumor recognition or mispriming.

From germline, CDR1 is SGHVS and CDR2 FNYEAQ. The CDR3 adds up to 16 amino acids, both ends counted. A second nested PCR with blocking oligonucleotides suppressed unpaired genes. TCRdb processed the emulsion pairing reads anew with MiXCR; each CDR3 protein has one entry. The sample shows around 770 distinct CDR3 sequences, 34% of them seen only once. This chain connects TRBV7-6 to TRBJ2-3; the D call of TRBD1 is as the table states it, not checked on the DNA. The clonotype was recovered from a pool of human donors with breast cancer or a healthy control (not recorded which). The source material was CD8+ T cells. CDR3 protein: CASSLARADGTDTQEG.